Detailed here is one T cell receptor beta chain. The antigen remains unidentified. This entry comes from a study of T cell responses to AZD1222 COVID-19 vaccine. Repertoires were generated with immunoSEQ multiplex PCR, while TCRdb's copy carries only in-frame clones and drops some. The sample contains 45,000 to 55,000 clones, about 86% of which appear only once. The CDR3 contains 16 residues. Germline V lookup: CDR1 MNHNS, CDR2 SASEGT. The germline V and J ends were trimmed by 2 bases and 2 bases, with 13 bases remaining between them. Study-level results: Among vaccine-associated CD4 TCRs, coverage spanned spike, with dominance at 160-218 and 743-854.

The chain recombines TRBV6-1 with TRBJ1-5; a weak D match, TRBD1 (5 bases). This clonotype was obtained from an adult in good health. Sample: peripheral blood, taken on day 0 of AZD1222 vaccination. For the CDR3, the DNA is TGTGCCAGCAGTGAAATGTGGTCAGGGCGCAATCAGCCCCAGCATTTT. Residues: CASSEMWSGRNQPQHF.